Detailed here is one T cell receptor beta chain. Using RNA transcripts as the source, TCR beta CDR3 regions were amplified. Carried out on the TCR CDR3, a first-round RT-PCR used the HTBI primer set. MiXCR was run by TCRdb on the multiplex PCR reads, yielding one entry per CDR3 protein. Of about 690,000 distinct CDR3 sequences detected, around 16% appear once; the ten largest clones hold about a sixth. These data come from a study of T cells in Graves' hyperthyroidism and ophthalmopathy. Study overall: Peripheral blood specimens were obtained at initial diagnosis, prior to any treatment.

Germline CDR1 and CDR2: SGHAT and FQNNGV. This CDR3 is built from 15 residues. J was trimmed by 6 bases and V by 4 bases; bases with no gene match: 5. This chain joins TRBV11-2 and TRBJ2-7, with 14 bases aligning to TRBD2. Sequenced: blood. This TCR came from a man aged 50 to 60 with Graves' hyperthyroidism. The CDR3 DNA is TGTGCCAGCAGCTCGACTAGCGGGAGGGCCCCCGAGCAGTACTTC. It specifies CASSSTSGRAPEQYF.